This TCR beta chain was recorded in a study of cytomegalovirus exposure and HLA in healthy donors. Study-level points and caveats: In a later analysis, HLA-associated beta chains showed higher expansion and lower generation probabilities than comparable chains. Most likely, a cluster of highly shared sequence variants arose as a sequencing artifact. When a later analysis was performed, an Asian-associated ancestry cluster reportedly had fewer N-insertions than the approximately 690-donor mean.

This clone has just one count. Its target is not known. The CDR3 is 15 amino acids. Germline loops: CDR1 LNHDA, CDR2 SQIVND (reference sequence). V lost 3 bases, J lost 6 bases, and 14 bases lay in between. Vbeta (60) and Jbeta (13) primers were used in the PCR. Profiling relied on immunoSEQ multiplex PCR, and the TCRdb table lists in-frame clones only, not all of them. This table holds 100,000 to 130,000 clones, roughly 87% found once. The chain is built from TRBV19 and TRBJ1-4; D gene uncertain. This receptor was taken from a man younger than 45 in good health and CMV-seropositive. What was sequenced was PBMCs. The CDR3 DNA follows: TGTGCCAGTAGTATTTTTTCTAGGAATGATGAAAAACTGTTTTTT. It specifies CASSIFSRNDEKLFF.